Detailed here is one TCR beta chain. There is no known antigen for this receptor. The input lacks base qualities; no much larger clone sits a single base away. The library was prepared using the immunoSEQ multiplex PCR assay. The source study handled its data this way. A clone was defined as neoantigen-specific if the clone expanded significantly to the relevant peptide but showed no significant expansion to any other peptide tested. TCRdb stores this immuneACCESS table with in-frame sequences only. Part of the clones is absent; in the studies checked, under half of the shortfall reflects unresolved V genes, and no reason is known for the rest. V and J calls and clone size come straight from that table; D and trimming were deduced from the DNA. The sample yields around 13,000 clones; 85% to 90% were counted once. Approximately 10% of the sample is in the top ten clones. This record comes from a study of PD-1 blockade in mismatch repair-deficient tumors (TCRdb year 2017). Broadly, across the study: Between September 2013 and 2016, the trial enrolled some 86 consecutive patients with approximately 11 mismatch repair-deficient cancer types, every one of whom had been previously treated and was progressing. Tumor-associated T cell clones in the peripheral blood of patients responding to PD-1 blockade were tracked using deep sequencing of TCR CDR3 regions. What the authors observed across the whole study: Rapid expansion after pembrolizumab followed by contraction, generally before radiologic responses, was shown by tumor-resident clones, which were often undetectable in blood before treatment. Clonal expansion was elicited by three of the seven peptides, yielding 140 or so unique blood TCRs of which seven were also found in tumor, and every positive peptide was derived from frameshift mutations.

The time point tag for this specimen amounts to: identical approximately ten-day culture without peptide (control). For each enrolled patient, mismatch repair deficiency was established using either polymerase chain reaction or immunohistochemistry. Three patients who responded to pembrolizumab therapy underwent TCR sequencing. More than 5 ELISpot-reactive candidate neoantigen peptides were each used in a roughly 10-day in vitro stimulation before TCR sequencing. A control culture with no peptide was handled in the same way and served as the baseline for calculating clone fold changes. The phase II trial prospectively tested pembrolizumab PD-1 blockade in advanced mismatch repair-deficient cancers regardless of tissue of origin. This receptor was obtained from an adult with mismatch repair-deficient cancer. The starting material was cells cultured in vitro, obtained from a patient treated with pembrolizumab.

This receptor carries the CDR3 CASSRGTGGDEKLFF. The nucleotide sequence is given as TGTGCCAGCTCACGCGGGACAGGGGGCGATGAAAAACTGTTTTTT. This receptor chain uses TRBV18 and TRBJ1-4; TRBD1 aligns with 12 central bases. The CDR3 numbers 15 residues from cysteine through phenylalanine. The read is trimmed to its CDR3 DNA, 45 bases read in frame from base 1. From V the trimming removes 4 bases and from J it removes 6 bases, while the gene matches leave 3 bases of the junction unaccounted for. Sequences KGHSH (CDR1) and LQKENI (CDR2) are obtained from the germline V gene.